A selection of T cell receptor beta chains follows, all from one sample in a study of human T cells and chemical hapten exposure. Each CDR3 protein is one row after TCRdb ran MiXCR on the RACE reads. The sample shows 110,000 to 150,000 distinct CDR3 sequences, approximately 12% of them seen only once. The sample consisted of whole blood, taken in connection with sensitization to the hapten diphenylcyclopropenone (DPC). All receptors derive from a woman aged 45 to 65 with alopecia areata. Some clones in this sample may be carry-over from other donors' samples. Both conserved end residues are part of each CDR3. D genes are given only for firm matches. Clone size is stated in some rows and not others, as once, few, many or a class when expanded.

j_call d_call clone_size v_call cdr3_aa cdr3_nt
TRBJ1-4 - - TRBV6-1 CASSEAWTGSNEKLFF TGTGCCAGCAGTGAAGCGTGGACGGGTTCTAATGAAAAACTGTTTTTT
TRBJ2-5 - few TRBV4-2 CASSLIPGPGGRGETQYF TGTGCCAGCAGCCTCATCCCCGGCCCCGGGGGCCGAGGAGAGACCCAGTACTTC
TRBJ1-2 - - TRBV3-1 CASSQDLFGGYTF TGTGCCAGCAGCCAAGATCTCTTTGGTGGCTACACCTTC
TRBJ1-1 - - TRBV12-3/TRBV12-4 CASSPIGKNTEAFF TGTGCCAGCAGCCCCATTGGGAAGAACACTGAAGCTTTCTTT
TRBJ2-1 TRBD1 few TRBV12-3/TRBV12-4 CASRPPGGSYNEQFF TGTGCCAGCAGGCCCCCAGGGGGCTCCTACAATGAGCAGTTCTTC
TRBJ2-1 - few TRBV27 CASSYYGGDSYNEQFF TGTGCCAGCAGTTACTACGGGGGAGACTCCTACAATGAGCAGTTCTTC
TRBJ2-2 - few TRBV29-1 CSVGQNTGELFF TGCAGCGTTGGTCAGAACACCGGGGAGCTGTTTTTT
TRBJ2-5 - few TRBV7-9 CASRISRETQYF TGTGCCAGCCGAATTAGTCGGGAGACCCAGTACTTC
TRBJ2-6 - - TRBV9 CASSVAAGANVLTF TGTGCCAGCAGCGTAGCCGCTGGGGCCAACGTCCTGACTTTC
TRBJ2-3 TRBD1 - TRBV27 CASEGRKGATDTQYF TGTGCCAGCGAAGGGAGAAAGGGGGCCACAGATACGCAGTATTTT
TRBJ2-5 - few TRBV7-9 CASSRGLVQETQYF TGTGCCAGCAGCCGCGGACTGGTACAAGAGACCCAGTACTTC
TRBJ1-3 - - TRBV6-5 CASSYRAGPPAGNTIYF TGTGCCAGCAGTTACCGGGCAGGGCCCCCGGCGGGAAACACCATATATTTT
TRBJ2-3 - many TRBV11-2 CASSLMSPTDTQYF TGTGCCAGCAGCTTAATGTCCCCCACAGATACGCAGTATTTT
TRBJ2-1 TRBD2 - TRBV28 CASSLWSRRTSGTNEQFF TGTGCCAGCAGTTTATGGTCAAGGCGGACTAGCGGGACGAATGAGCAGTTCTTC
TRBJ2-1 TRBD2 - TRBV20-1 CSAEVAGANNEQFF TGCAGTGCCGAGGTAGCGGGAGCCAACAATGAGCAGTTCTTC
TRBJ2-7 TRBD1 many TRBV12-3/TRBV12-4 CASSSGQGAWEQYF TGTGCCAGCAGTTCGGGACAGGGGGCTTGGGAGCAGTACTTC
TRBJ2-1 - - TRBV6-2/TRBV6-3 CASRLTSSYNEQFF TGTGCCAGCAGACTGACTTCCTCCTACAATGAGCAGTTCTTC
TRBJ1-1 - - TRBV29-1 CSSSRGGAGSNTEAFF TGCAGCTCCTCTAGGGGGGGCGCGGGGAGTAACACTGAAGCTTTCTTT
TRBJ1-5 - few TRBV6-2/TRBV6-3 CASSYSIGDSNQPQHF TGTGCCAGCAGTTACTCGATCGGCGATTCCAATCAGCCCCAGCATTTT
TRBJ1-2 - many TRBV30 CAGARNPGTYGYTF TGTGCCGGGGCGCGGAATCCAGGGACCTATGGCTACACCTTC
TRBJ2-1 TRBD2 many TRBV29-1 CSFTGGVDEQFF TGCAGCTTCACTGGGGGGGTGGATGAGCAGTTCTTC
TRBJ1-4 - - TRBV28 CASSLRWRVEKLFF TGTGCCAGCAGTCTTAGGTGGAGAGTCGAAAAACTGTTTTTT
TRBJ2-5 TRBD2 few TRBV2 CASKGLATKETQYF TGTGCCAGCAAAGGACTAGCCACGAAAGAGACCCAGTACTTC
TRBJ1-1 - many TRBV7-2 CASSQWAQLNTEAFF TGTGCCAGCAGCCAGTGGGCACAGTTGAACACTGAAGCTTTCTTT
TRBJ1-6 - - TRBV18 CASSPPSGSPLHF TGTGCCAGCTCACCCCCATCGGGGTCACCCCTCCACTTT
TRBJ1-2 - many TRBV7-4 CAPPGNYGYTF TGTGCACCCCCAGGGAACTATGGCTACACCTTC
TRBJ2-1 TRBD1 many TRBV7-2 CASSATTTRTPGGQFF TGTGCCAGCAGCGCCACCACCACGAGGACTCCAGGGGGGCAGTTCTTC
TRBJ2-3 TRBD1 few TRBV7-9 CASSISGQGVTDTQYF TGTGCCAGCAGTATCTCTGGCCAGGGGGTAACAGATACGCAGTATTTT
TRBJ2-5 TRBD2 - TRBV18 CASSPISGRGETQYF TGTGCCAGTTCACCGATTAGCGGGAGGGGAGAGACCCAGTACTTC
TRBJ1-5 - few TRBV6-2/TRBV6-3 CASSGWIREQPQHF TGTGCCAGCAGTGGATGGATTCGGGAACAGCCCCAGCATTTT
TRBJ2-1 - - TRBV13 CASSLRRQRTYNEQFF TGTGCCAGCAGCTTACGCCGACAGAGAACCTACAATGAGCAGTTCTTC
TRBJ1-4 TRBD1 - TRBV2 CASNTRQGTNEKLFF TGTGCCAGCAATACACGACAGGGAACTAATGAAAAACTGTTTTTT
TRBJ2-7 - - TRBV2 CASSEMRGRPYEQYF TGTGCCAGCAGTGAAATGCGGGGCAGACCCTACGAGCAGTACTTC
TRBJ2-7 TRBD1 few TRBV6-2/TRBV6-3 CASSYPGQGTYEQYF TGTGCCAGCAGTTACCCTGGACAGGGCACCTACGAGCAGTACTTC
TRBJ2-6 - - TRBV12-3/TRBV12-4 CASSVSQALTF TGTGCCAGCAGTGTCAGCCAAGCGTTGACTTTC
TRBJ2-1 - few TRBV12-3/TRBV12-4 CASSLYREVYNEQFF TGTGCCAGCAGTTTATACAGGGAGGTTTACAATGAGCAGTTCTTC
TRBJ2-5 - many TRBV5-1 CASSLGGFQETQYF TGCGCCAGCAGCTTGGGTGGGTTCCAAGAGACCCAGTACTTC
TRBJ2-1 TRBD2 - TRBV20-1 CSARNPGTSGSNEQFF TGCAGTGCTAGAAACCCCGGTACTAGCGGGAGCAATGAGCAGTTCTTC
TRBJ1-5 TRBD1 - TRBV20-1 CSAPTGTGVNQPQHF TGCAGTGCTCCTACCGGGACAGGGGTCAATCAGCCCCAGCATTTT
TRBJ1-1 TRBD1 - TRBV7-2 CASSLKSGGGTEAFF TGTGCCAGCAGCTTAAAGTCAGGGGGGGGCACTGAAGCTTTCTTT
TRBJ2-3 - few TRBV28 CASSSPGVADTQYF TGTGCCAGCAGTTCCCCTGGGGTGGCAGATACGCAGTATTTT
TRBJ1-4 - many TRBV20-1 CSARKDAGNEKLFF TGCAGTGCTAGGAAGGACGCCGGAAATGAAAAACTGTTTTTT
TRBJ2-3 TRBD2 - TRBV20-1 CSAIGGAGTDTQYF TGCAGTGCTATCGGGGGGGCTGGAACAGATACGCAGTATTTT